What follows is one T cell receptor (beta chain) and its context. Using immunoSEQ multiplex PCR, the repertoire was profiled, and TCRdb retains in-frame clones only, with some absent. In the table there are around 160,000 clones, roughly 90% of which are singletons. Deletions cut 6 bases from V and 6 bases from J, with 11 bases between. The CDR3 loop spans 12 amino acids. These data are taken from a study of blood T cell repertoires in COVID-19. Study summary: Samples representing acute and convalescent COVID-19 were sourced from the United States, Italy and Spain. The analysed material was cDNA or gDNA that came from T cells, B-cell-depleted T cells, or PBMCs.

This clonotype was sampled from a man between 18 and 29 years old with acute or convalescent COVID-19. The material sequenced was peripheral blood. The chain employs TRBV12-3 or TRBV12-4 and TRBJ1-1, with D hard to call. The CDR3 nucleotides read TGTGCCAGCAGACTAGACACCGCTGAAGCTTTCTTT. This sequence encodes CASRLDTAEAFF.